The 7 T cell receptor beta chains in this list originate from one sample, sequenced in a study of cytomegalovirus exposure and HLA in healthy donors. Researchers ran the PCR with 60 Vbeta and 13 Jbeta primers. Using immunoSEQ multiplex PCR, the repertoire was profiled, and TCRdb retains in-frame clones only, with some absent. The sample shows roughly 150,000 clones, roughly 85% of them seen only once. The source material was PBMCs. These receptors were taken from a boy aged 2 to 10 in good health and CMV-seronegative.

The V call is TRBV11-2, the J call TRBJ2-6; 9 bases agree with TRBD1. With V trimmed by 5 bases and J by 0 bases, 11 bases remained unmatched. The germline gives CDR1 SGHAT, CDR2 FQNNGV. The CDR3 has 19 residues. In DNA form, the CDR3 reads TGTGCCAGCAGCCCACAGGGGGCGCTTGATCCCTCTGGGGCCAACGTCCTGACTTTC. Its translation is CASSPQGALDPSGANVLTF.

This chain links TRBV29-1 with TRBJ2-7, with 8 nucleotides matching TRBD2. The length of the CDR3 is 15 residues. Trimming removed 5 bases from V and 2 bases from J; junction bases left unmatched: 11. Germline V CDR1 and CDR2: SQVTM, ANQGSEA. The CDR3: CSVLLQLAETYEQYF. CDR3 bases: TGCAGCGTTCTTCTGCAACTAGCGGAGACCTACGAGCAGTACTTC.

The gene calls are TRBV7-9 and TRBJ2-5, with 10 nucleotides matching TRBD2. The DNA end lines up better with TRBJ2-7; the J call may be wrong. Per germline, CDR1 SEHNR and CDR2 FQNEAQ (reference sequence). This CDR3 is 16 amino acids long. CDR3 in amino acids: CASSLLGLAASYEQYF. Written as DNA, the CDR3 is TGTGCCAGCAGCCTATTAGGACTAGCGGCCTCCTACGAGCAGTACTTC.

CDR3 in amino acids: CASSQETGMGSPLHF. Here the CDR3 DNA reads TGCGCCAGCAGCCAAGAAACAGGGATGGGATCACCCCTCCACTTT. This chain uses TRBV4-1 with TRBJ1-6; TRBD1 is a possible D gene (6 bases). The CDR3 is 15 residues long. With 0 bases removed from V and 10 bases from J, the gap between germline ends came to 13 bases. CDR1 is MGHRA and CDR2 is YSYEKL in the germline V gene.

V gene TRBV4-2 combines with J gene TRBJ2-7; TRBD2 matches 8 bases. The CDR3 contains 16 residues. Unmatched junction bases numbered 7, after V lost 0 bases and J lost 3 bases. Germline CDR1 and CDR2: LGHNA and YNFKEQ. CDR3 residues: CASSQDPAGVNYEQYF. The CDR3 region has the DNA TGTGCCAGCAGCCAAGATCCAGCGGGAGTTAACTACGAGCAGTACTTC.

J is TRBJ2-7 and V is TRBV20-1, with 7 bases lining up with TRBD1. The CDR3 is 11 residues long. J gave up 6 bases and V 4 bases, and 3 bases lay outside the gene matches. Germline loops: CDR1 DFQATT, CDR2 SNEGSKA (reference sequence). The CDR3: CSAKQGSEQYV. Here the CDR3 DNA reads TGCAGTGCTAAACAGGGGTCCGAGCAGTACGTC.

The CDR3 sequence: CASRQTAGPYYEQYF. The CDR3 DNA reads TGTGCCAGCAGACAAACAGCGGGACCCTACTACGAGCAGTACTTC. The chain couples TRBV27 to TRBJ2-7, with TRBD2 matching over 7 bases. CDR3 size: 15 residues. Germline V gene data show CDR1 as MNHEY and CDR2 as SMNVEV (reference sequence). J was trimmed by 3 bases and V by 6 bases; bases with no gene match: 11.